These 30 T cell receptor beta chains were all obtained from the same sample, sequenced in a study of blood T cells in healthy people across ages. Alongside a J-beta primer mix, a sample-barcoded 5' primer served in a second PCR lasting roughly 7 to 12 cycles. TCRdb reprocessed the 5' RACE reads with MiXCR, giving one entry per CDR3 protein. The table has 500,000 to 700,000 distinct CDR3 sequences, less than 35% seen once. Sample: blood. These receptors came from a woman older than 75 in good health.

The sample holds many counts of this clonotype. The chain carries TRBV2 and TRBJ2-1, with TRBD1 matching 7 bases. Germline assignment: CDR1 SNHLY and CDR2 FYNNEI. CDR3 length equals 13 residues. With 5 bases clipped from V and 10 bases from J, the junction kept 8 bases outside the gene matches. CDR3 in DNA: TGTGCCAGCAGTTACGACAGGGATCTCGAGCAGTTCTTC. Translation: CASSYDRDLEQFF.

This clonotype was detected ten times or more. V gene TRBV10-3 combines with J gene TRBJ1-5; D is perhaps TRBD1 (5 bases). The CDR3 spans 14 residues. CDR1 and CDR2 (germline): ENHRY, SYGVKD. V was cut by 2 bases and J by 5 bases, with 10 bases left in between. CDR3 loop: CAISEGAGDQPQHF. The CDR3 DNA is TGTGCCATCAGTGAGGGGGCCGGGGATCAGCCCCAGCATTTT.

This clonotype was recorded at least ten times. J is TRBJ2-5 and V is TRBV7-9; 13 bases are shared with TRBD2. With 5 bases clipped from V and 11 bases from J, the junction kept 11 bases outside the gene matches. The V gene's germline CDR1 is SEHNR and CDR2 FQNEAQ (reference sequence). The CDR3 has 15 residues. The CDR3 region is CASSPGLAGDNEQYF. CDR3 in DNA: TGTGCCAGCAGCCCCGGACTAGCGGGGGACAATGAGCAGTACTTC.

This clonotype has only a few counts. The chain recombines TRBV19 with TRBJ2-1; D not resolved. From germline, CDR1 is LNHDA and CDR2 SQIVND (reference sequence). Trimming cost V 5 bases and J 2 bases, with 7 bases left between them. This CDR3 comprises 13 residues. The CDR3 coding sequence is TGTGCCAGTAGTGGCTCACCCTACAATGAGCAGTTCTTC. It specifies CASSGSPYNEQFF.

Ten or more counts support this clonotype. The V call is TRBV6-1, the J call TRBJ1-2; 7 bases map to TRBD1. CDR3 length: 15 residues. Trimming cost V 2 bases and J 4 bases; bases outside gene matches: 7. Germline values: CDR1 MNHNS, CDR2 SASEGT. DNA of the CDR3: TGTGCCAGCAGTGAATCCCCGACAGGGTCCTATGGCTACACCTTC. Amino acid sequence: CASSESPTGSYGYTF.

On this clonotype: Sequence at one end of the junction differs from germline and may be a read error. V usage is TRBV5-5 and J usage is TRBJ1-5, with a weak D call TRBD1 (6 bases). This CDR3 spans 18 amino acids. Germline V gene lookup returns CDR1 SGHKS and CDR2 YYEKEE (reference sequence). CDR3 sequence (DNA): TGTACCAGCAGCCCCTCCTCGGGGGCCATGGGAAGCAATCAGCCCCAGCATTTT. Amino acid sequence: CTSSPSSGAMGSNQPQHF.

This clonotype has only one observation. CDR3 amino acids: CASSLPPRAAYEQYF. The CDR3 DNA reads as TGTGCCAGCAGCTTACCACCAAGGGCCGCCTACGAGCAGTACTTC. J is TRBJ2-4 and V is TRBV7-8; D not certain. The J call is in doubt because the DNA end fits TRBJ2-7 better. CDR1 is SGHVS and CDR2 is FQNEAQ in the germline V gene. CDR3 length: 15 residues.

A few counts support this clonotype. A read error is possible here, since a much larger clone lies one base away. The rearrangement uses TRBV29-1 and TRBJ2-1, with D possibly being TRBD1 (6 bases). The J call is in doubt because the DNA end fits TRBJ2-7 better. This CDR3 contains 13 residues. Germline values: CDR1 SQVTM, CDR2 ANQGSEA. The CDR3 sequence: CSGGQSSYNEQYF. In DNA, the CDR3 is TGCAGCGGCGGACAGTCCTCCTACAATGAGCAGTACTTC.

This clonotype was seen at least ten times. The chain recombines TRBV6-6 with TRBJ1-5; TRBD1 is a possible D gene (6 bases). CDR1 and CDR2 (germline): MNHNY, SVGAGI (reference sequence). The CDR3 runs to 15 residues. The V end lost 6 bases, the J end lost 3 bases, and 15 bases lay between the germline ends. The chain's CDR3 is CASSPGRGLNQPQHF. As DNA, the CDR3 is TGTGCCAGCAGCCCCGGCAGGGGCCTCAATCAGCCCCAGCATTTT.

This clonotype came up many times. V usage is TRBV7-2 and J usage is TRBJ1-5, with D possibly TRBD1 on 6 matching bases. Trimming removed 3 bases from V and 5 bases from J, with 14 bases in between. The CDR3 sequence is 15 residues long. The V gene's germline CDR1 is SGHTA and CDR2 FQGNSA. The CDR3, as DNA: TGTGCCAGCAGCTTCCGAGGGGGGGGCGATCAGCCCCAGCATTTT. Translating gives CASSFRGGGDQPQHF.

In this sample, this clonotype turned up many times. V is TRBV7-8 and J is TRBJ2-1; D is uncertain. The CDR3 has 15 residues. Trimming left V 3 bases short and J 4 bases short, with 13 bases between. CDR1 is SGHVS, CDR2 FQNEAQ, per germline. This CDR3 reads CASSFRPGDYNEQFF. The DNA of the CDR3 is TGTGCCAGCAGCTTTCGCCCAGGTGATTACAATGAGCAGTTCTTC.

The V gene is TRBV20-1, the J gene TRBJ2-5, with TRBD2 identical over 7 bases. The V segment lost 2 bases and the J segment 5 bases; nucleotides outside the gene matches: 14. This CDR3 comprises 16 residues. The germline V gene has CDR1 DFQATT and CDR2 SNEGSKA (reference sequence). The CDR3: CSARRESGGGSETQYF. DNA for the CDR3: TGCAGTGCTAGAAGAGAGAGTGGGGGGGGGTCGGAGACCCAGTACTTC.

The chain carries TRBV6-5 and TRBJ1-4, with D perhaps matching TRBD1 (6 bases). V dropped 6 bases and J dropped 8 bases, with 16 bases sitting between them. Germline CDR1 is MNHEY and CDR2 is SVGAGI. The CDR3 loop spans 14 amino acids. The CDR3 sequence is CASRPVGGREKLFF. CDR3 sequence (DNA): TGTGCCAGCAGACCCGTAGGGGGTCGGGAAAAACTGTTTTTT.

A word on this clonotype: A much bigger clone sits one base away, suggesting this may be a read error. The conserved phenylalanine or tryptophan is not found at the CDR3 terminus, so this likely reflects a read error. This chain links TRBV6-2 or TRBV6-3 with TRBJ2-1; tentatively, D is TRBD1 or TRBD2 (5 bases each). V was shortened by 6 bases and J by 6 bases, with 9 bases between the two germline ends. The CDR3 has 12 residues. Germline V gene sequence: CDR1 MNHEY, CDR2 SVGEGT. CDR3 sequence (DNA): TGTGCCAGCAGGGGACCCCGCAATGAGCAGTTCCTC. This sequence encodes CASRGPRNEQFL.

Comment on this clonotype: This could be a read error, since a much larger clone is one nucleotide away. The V gene is TRBV11-2, the J gene TRBJ1-2; D gene ambiguous. V shed 4 bases and J shed 7 bases, with 19 bases lying between them. The germline gives CDR1 SGHAT, CDR2 FQNNGV. The CDR3 has 15 amino acids. CDR3 nucleotides: TGTGCCAGCAGCTCCACAGTAGCTCCGGGAGTTGGCTACACCTTC. The encoded protein is CASSSTVAPGVGYTF.

This clonotype was picked up one time. The rearrangement joins TRBV5-1 to TRBJ2-1; D may match TRBD1 or TRBD2 (5 bases each). The CDR3 totals 14 residues. The V end was cut by 0 bases, the J end by 10 bases, with 14 bases between. CDR1 is SGHRS, CDR2 YFSETQ, per germline. Written as DNA, the CDR3 is TGCGCCAGCAGCTTGGGTGGGGACCTAAGGGAGCAGTTCTTC. It encodes CASSLGGDLREQFF.

This rearrangement joins TRBV4-3 to TRBJ2-3; 8 bases are a match to TRBD1. The CDR3 runs 17 residues. Germline V gene lookup returns CDR1 LGHNA and CDR2 YSLEER. V lost 2 bases to trimming and J lost 5 bases; unmatched junction nucleotides: 12. The CDR3 DNA is TGCGCCAGCAGCCAAACCTTACCAGGGGGCGGAGAAGATACGCAGTATTTT. Translating gives CASSQTLPGGGEDTQYF.

V and J are TRBV12-3 or TRBV12-4 and TRBJ2-3; 8 positions match TRBD1. The CDR3 covers 16 residues. Unmatched junction bases numbered 18, after V lost 4 bases and J lost 12 bases. CDR3 sequence reads: CASSWGTGTSTDVQYF. CDR3 DNA: TGTGCCAGCAGTTGGGGGACAGGAACTAGCACAGATGTACAGTATTTT.

The CDR3: CASSKTGDSPLHF. The CDR3 nucleotides are TGTGCCAGCAGTAAGACAGGGGACTCACCCCTCCACTTT. V is TRBV25-1 and J is TRBJ1-6; 8 nucleotides align to TRBD1. The junction had 4 bases not matched to a gene; V was cut back by 5 bases and J by 10 bases. Germline CDR1 reads MGHDK; CDR2 reads SYGVNS. This CDR3 is 13 amino acids long.

This chain connects TRBV5-4 to TRBJ2-3, with 8 bases lining up with TRBD2. CDR1 is SGHNT, CDR2 YYREEE, per germline (reference sequence). Trimming removed 0 bases from V and 2 bases from J; junction bases left unmatched: 11. The CDR3 has 18 residues. CDR3 sequence: CASSLALAGGQPTDTQYF. The CDR3 DNA sequence: TGTGCCAGCAGCTTGGCCCTGGCGGGGGGTCAACCCACAGATACGCAGTATTTT. The whole variable domain, filled in from reference TRBV5-4 and TRBJ2-3, reads ETGVTQSPTHLIKTRGQQVTLRCSSQSGHNTVSWYQQALGQGPQFIFQYYREEENGRGNFPPRFSGLQFPNYSSELNVNALELDDSALYLCASSLALAGGQPTDTQYFGPGTRLTVL.

CDR3 DNA sequence: TGCGCCAGCAGTCGGGACACAGGGGGTACTAATGAAAAACTGTTTTTT. Translation: CASSRDTGGTNEKLFF. The V and J genes are TRBV5-1 and TRBJ1-4, with TRBD1 identical over 8 bases. CDR1 and CDR2 (germline): SGHRS, YFSETQ. CDR3 length: 16 amino acids. Losses at the gene ends were 5 bases for V and 2 bases for J; bases not matched to a gene: 8.

This clonotype was recorded many times. This chain joins TRBV6-2 or TRBV6-3 and TRBJ2-5, with 8 bases that match TRBD1. The trim removed 6 bases at V and 5 bases at J, leaving 11 bases unmatched. Germline-derived CDR1 and CDR2 are MNHEY and SVGEGT. This CDR3 spans 15 amino acids. CDR3 protein: CASRPSGGAGETQYF. The CDR3 DNA is TGTGCCAGCAGACCATCAGGGGGCGCGGGGGAGACCCAGTACTTC.

This clonotype was counted many times. The chain employs TRBV9 and TRBJ2-1; 11 positions agree with TRBD1. The germline CDR1 and CDR2 sequences are SGDLS and YYNGEE. The CDR3 runs to 15 residues. Trimming removed 3 bases from V and 8 bases from J; junction bases left unmatched: 7. The CDR3 loop reads CASSARTGGRDEQFF. CDR3 coding DNA: TGTGCCAGCAGCGCCCGGACAGGGGGCAGAGATGAGCAGTTCTTC.

This clonotype was counted many times. The J gene is TRBJ2-5, the V gene TRBV7-3; a weak D match, TRBD1 (6 bases). V was pared by 5 bases and J by 5 bases, with 15 bases between. Germline-derived CDR1 and CDR2 are SGHTA and FQGTGA. The CDR3 is 14 residues long. As DNA, the CDR3 is TGTGCCAGCAGCCAAGGCAGGGGTTGGGAGACCCAGTACTTC. Protein product: CASSQGRGWETQYF.

To note about this clonotype: This may stem from a read error, because a much larger clone lies one nucleotide away. The chain carries TRBV20-1 and TRBJ2-1, with D uncertain. Per the germline V gene, CDR1 is DFQATT and CDR2 is SNEGSKA (reference sequence). The CDR3 has 11 amino acids. The CDR3 DNA is TGCAGGGCTAGAGTGATCAATGAGCAGTTCTTC. As protein: CRARVINEQFF.

This clonotype was observed many times. The chain employs TRBV6-2 or TRBV6-3 and TRBJ2-5; a possible D gene is TRBD2 (6 bases). Germline V lookup: CDR1 MNHEY, CDR2 SVGEGT. The V end was cut by 6 bases, the J end by 1 base, with 12 bases between. The CDR3 consists of 14 residues. The CDR3 region is CASREGGSQETQYF. The CDR3, as DNA: TGTGCCAGCAGAGAGGGAGGAAGCCAAGAGACCCAGTACTTC.

This clonotype has ten or more counts. The CDR3 DNA follows: TGTGCCACCACATTTGGTGGAGAAAATGAGCAGTTCTTC. Translated, it gives CATTFGGENEQFF. The rearrangement uses TRBV11-2 and TRBJ2-1; the D is unclear. Trimming took off 10 bases at V and 7 bases at J, with 17 bases between the two ends. Germline V gives CDR1 SGHAT, CDR2 FQNNGV. CDR3 length equals 13 residues.

The table lists this clonotype with a few counts. CDR3 loop: CSASRDNFNYGYTF. The CDR3 nucleotides read TGCAGTGCTTCCCGGGACAATTTTAACTATGGCTACACCTTC. J is TRBJ1-2 and V is TRBV20-1, with D tentatively TRBD1 (6 bases). Germline values: CDR1 DFQATT, CDR2 SNEGSKA (reference sequence). CDR3 length equals 14 residues. Trimming shortened V by 5 bases and J by 1 base, and 14 bases separated the two germline ends.

This clonotype appeared once. The chain uses TRBV20-1 and TRBJ2-7, with 7 bases fitting TRBD2. Germline V lookup: CDR1 DFQATT, CDR2 SNEGSKA (reference sequence). The CDR3 loop spans 15 amino acids. J lost 2 bases, V lost 2 bases, and 9 bases had no gene match. The CDR3 coding sequence is TGCAGTGCTAGATCTCAGGCTAGCGGAACCTACGAGCAGTACTTC. Protein sequence: CSARSQASGTYEQYF.

As concerns this clonotype: A read error is possible here, since a much larger clone lies one base away. This chain connects TRBV3-1 to TRBJ1-5, with TRBD1 matching 7 bases. Germline CDR1 LGHDT, CDR2 YNNKEL (reference sequence). Trimming took 4 bases from V and 9 from J; bases not matched to a gene: 12. There are 15 residues in the CDR3. CDR3 in DNA: TGTGCCAGCAGCCCAAGCTCCGGGACAGATGGGCCCCAGCATTTT. Residues: CASSPSSGTDGPQHF.